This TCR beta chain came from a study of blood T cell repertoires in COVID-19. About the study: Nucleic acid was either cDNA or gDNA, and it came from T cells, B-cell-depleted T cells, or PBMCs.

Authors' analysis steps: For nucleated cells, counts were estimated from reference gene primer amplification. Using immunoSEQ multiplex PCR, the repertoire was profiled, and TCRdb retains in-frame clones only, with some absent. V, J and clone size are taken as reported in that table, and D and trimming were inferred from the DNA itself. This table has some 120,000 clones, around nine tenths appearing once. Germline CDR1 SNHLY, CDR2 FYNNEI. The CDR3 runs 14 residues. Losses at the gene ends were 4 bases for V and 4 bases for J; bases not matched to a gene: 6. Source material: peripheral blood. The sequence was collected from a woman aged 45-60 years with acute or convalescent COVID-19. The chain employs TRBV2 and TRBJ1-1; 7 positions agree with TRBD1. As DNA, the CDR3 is TGTGCCAGCAGTGGACAGGGTTTTTTCACTGAAGCTTTCTTT. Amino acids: CASSGQGFFTEAFF.